This TCR beta chain emerged from a study of cytomegalovirus exposure and HLA in healthy donors. Regarding the study as a whole: A few of the chains that were CMV-associated were confirmed in vitro to be specific for CMV antigens.

The CDR3 is 14 residues long. The germline V gene has CDR1 MNHEY and CDR2 SMNVEV (reference sequence). V shed 6 bases, J shed 4 bases, and the junction held 9 bases outside the gene matches. Worth noting for this clone: Its target is not known.

13 Jbeta primers and 60 Vbeta primers were used for the PCR. Libraries were prepared by immunoSEQ multiplex PCR; TCRdb keeps only in-frame clonotypes and omits some of them. The sample lists some 200,000 clones, about 80% occurring once. This receptor was obtained from a man aged 18-30 years in good health and CMV-seronegative. The chain uses TRBV27 and TRBJ2-7, with 7 nucleotides matching TRBD1. Sequencing input: PBMCs. CDR3 in amino acids: CASRTGPNRYEQYF. The CDR3 coding sequence is TGTGCCAGCAGGACAGGGCCCAATCGGTACGAGCAGTACTTC.